This T cell receptor beta chain was obtained from a study of cytomegalovirus exposure and HLA in healthy donors. From germline, CDR1 is SQVTM and CDR2 ANQGSEA. V was clipped by 1 base and J by 1 base, with 7 bases between them. The CDR3 totals 14 residues. Study conclusions and caveats: In a later analysis, TCR beta V- and J-gene trimming was associated with a missense DCLRE1C variant.

Donors were nominally healthy when sampled, though unrecorded immune exposures were likely. With regard to this clone: As yet, its antigen is unknown.

PCR primers comprised 60 Vbeta and 13 Jbeta primers. Profiled with immunoSEQ multiplex PCR; TCRdb holds only in-frame clones, not every one. Found here are 150,000 to 200,000 clones, 70% to 90% of them singletons; the top ten hold about 2.1%. The clonotype was recovered from a woman aged 18-35 years in good health and CMV-seronegative. The source material was PBMCs. The rearrangement links TRBV29-1 to TRBJ2-2; weak D call: TRBD1 (5 bases). The CDR3 here is CSVEGQRNTGELFF. CDR3 sequence (DNA): TGCAGCGTTGAAGGACAGAGGAACACCGGGGAGCTGTTTTTT.